This TCR beta chain was sequenced during a study of T cells in Graves' hyperthyroidism and ophthalmopathy (dated by TCRdb to about 2019). Broadly, across the study: Peripheral blood samples were taken at the time of initial diagnosis, prior to any treatment. The 100 discovery patients were divided at random into training and test sets in a 7:3 ratio. The study also compared thyroid tissue and blood T-cell repertoires from more than five Graves' hyperthyroidism patients. Following sampling, methimazole starting at 30 mg daily was given to hyperthyroidism patients, and high-dose intravenous methylprednisolone was given to ophthalmopathy patients. TCR Vbeta CDR3 sequencing of roughly 140 peripheral blood samples (over 40 ophthalmopathy, 75 to 85 hyperthyroidism and approximately 17 progressor patients) is reported in the paper. TCR V-J signatures able to tell the groups apart were searched for in a discovery cohort of about a hundred patients, of whom 43 had Graves' ophthalmopathy and 55 to 60 had stable Graves' hyperthyroidism. Prospective prediction of ophthalmopathy was tested in an independent validation cohort of 18 hyperthyroidism patients and approximately 17 patients who later progressed to ophthalmopathy. General conclusions and limits of the study: Ophthalmopathy was separated from stable hyperthyroidism by a 13 V-J signature model, with 85% to 90% sensitivity and just over 81% specificity obtained in cross-validation and 80%/75% obtained in testing. During validation, the model predicted progression to ophthalmopathy a median of around six months ahead of onset, with approximately 70% sensitivity and 72% to 80% specificity. No statistical method was used to fix the sample size in advance, and group allocation was not hidden from the investigators. Blood samples also contained most of the expanded thyroid clonotypes (frequency above 0.001), which suggests that blood repertoires may reflect thyroid immune responses.

The TCR beta CDR3 regions were amplified from the RNA transcripts. For the first round of RT-PCR on the TCR CDR3, the HTBI primer set was used together with the Qiagen OneStep RT-PCR kit. Libraries were constructed in a second round of multiplex PCR, after which size selection and purification were performed. Paired-end sequencing of the libraries was performed with 100 bp reads on an Illumina HiSeq2000. The original pipeline was this. Raw data were processed with SOAPnuke, discarding reads with adapters, uncalled bases, mean Phred below 15, or no exact constant-primer or identifier match. COPE v1.2.5 was used to merge high-quality paired reads, and clonotypes were defined as unique nucleotide sequences. MiTCR v1.1 was used to align clonotypes to the IMGT TRBV, TRBD and TRBJ reference segments. The analysis was restricted to V-J combinations with a frequency above 0.0001, which together covered over 99% of the repertoires. The TCS score was defined as F50 (clonal expansion) divided by E x V (chaos), with BLOSUM62-based TCRdist calculated between CDR3 peptides within each V-J. Welch's t-statistics and random forest reduced fewer than 600 V-J features to 10 to 15, which were used in a naive Bayes classifier (R e1071). TCRdb reanalyzed the raw reads on its own, using fastp at Q25 for trimming and MiXCR for clone calling, and kept in-frame beta chains. CDR3 protein duplicates are merged, each entry listing the most common genes and DNA. V and J calls and clone size were set by TCRdb, not the authors. This sample holds hundreds of thousands of distinct CDR3 sequences; around 20% were observed only once. Together, the top ten hold roughly 17% of the sample.

As for this clonotype: No cognate antigen has been identified for it. No clone much larger than this one lies a single base away; base qualities are absent.

Hyperthyroidism patients were aged 18 to 65 years and newly diagnosed, with disease duration of less than 2 months. Patients with uncontrolled infections, other autoimmune diseases, pregnancy or lactation were excluded. Diagnoses were established on the basis of clinical symptoms, serum thyroxine and TRAb, thyroid ultrasound, and orbital computed tomography. Blood from progressor patients was collected at the time of first diagnosis with hyperthyroidism, before any ophthalmopathy symptoms had appeared. Ficoll-Paque density gradient centrifugation was used to isolate PBMCs from 8.5 to 10 ml of fresh peripheral blood. Progressor patients were initially diagnosed with Graves' hyperthyroidism and developed ophthalmopathy during follow-up. Trizol reagent was used to extract total RNA, and RNA quality was then checked on an Agilent 2100 Bioanalyzer. Reading the germline V gene gives CDR1 SNHLY and CDR2 FYNNEI. The germline ends are 13 bases apart after V is trimmed by 6 bases and J by 2 bases. Including the terminal cysteine and phenylalanine, the CDR3 comprises 14 residues. Of the read, only the CDR3 DNA is kept; its 42 bases are in frame from base 1.

The origin of this receptor is a woman between 45 and 60 years old with Graves' hyperthyroidism that later progressed to Graves' ophthalmopathy. The rearranged chain carries TRBV2 and TRBJ1-2; too little of a D gene remains to name it. Sequencing used blood. The sequenced DNA is TGTGCCAGCAGGCTGAGGGTCGGCAACTATGGCTACACCTTC. Its translation reads: CASRLRVGNYGYTF.